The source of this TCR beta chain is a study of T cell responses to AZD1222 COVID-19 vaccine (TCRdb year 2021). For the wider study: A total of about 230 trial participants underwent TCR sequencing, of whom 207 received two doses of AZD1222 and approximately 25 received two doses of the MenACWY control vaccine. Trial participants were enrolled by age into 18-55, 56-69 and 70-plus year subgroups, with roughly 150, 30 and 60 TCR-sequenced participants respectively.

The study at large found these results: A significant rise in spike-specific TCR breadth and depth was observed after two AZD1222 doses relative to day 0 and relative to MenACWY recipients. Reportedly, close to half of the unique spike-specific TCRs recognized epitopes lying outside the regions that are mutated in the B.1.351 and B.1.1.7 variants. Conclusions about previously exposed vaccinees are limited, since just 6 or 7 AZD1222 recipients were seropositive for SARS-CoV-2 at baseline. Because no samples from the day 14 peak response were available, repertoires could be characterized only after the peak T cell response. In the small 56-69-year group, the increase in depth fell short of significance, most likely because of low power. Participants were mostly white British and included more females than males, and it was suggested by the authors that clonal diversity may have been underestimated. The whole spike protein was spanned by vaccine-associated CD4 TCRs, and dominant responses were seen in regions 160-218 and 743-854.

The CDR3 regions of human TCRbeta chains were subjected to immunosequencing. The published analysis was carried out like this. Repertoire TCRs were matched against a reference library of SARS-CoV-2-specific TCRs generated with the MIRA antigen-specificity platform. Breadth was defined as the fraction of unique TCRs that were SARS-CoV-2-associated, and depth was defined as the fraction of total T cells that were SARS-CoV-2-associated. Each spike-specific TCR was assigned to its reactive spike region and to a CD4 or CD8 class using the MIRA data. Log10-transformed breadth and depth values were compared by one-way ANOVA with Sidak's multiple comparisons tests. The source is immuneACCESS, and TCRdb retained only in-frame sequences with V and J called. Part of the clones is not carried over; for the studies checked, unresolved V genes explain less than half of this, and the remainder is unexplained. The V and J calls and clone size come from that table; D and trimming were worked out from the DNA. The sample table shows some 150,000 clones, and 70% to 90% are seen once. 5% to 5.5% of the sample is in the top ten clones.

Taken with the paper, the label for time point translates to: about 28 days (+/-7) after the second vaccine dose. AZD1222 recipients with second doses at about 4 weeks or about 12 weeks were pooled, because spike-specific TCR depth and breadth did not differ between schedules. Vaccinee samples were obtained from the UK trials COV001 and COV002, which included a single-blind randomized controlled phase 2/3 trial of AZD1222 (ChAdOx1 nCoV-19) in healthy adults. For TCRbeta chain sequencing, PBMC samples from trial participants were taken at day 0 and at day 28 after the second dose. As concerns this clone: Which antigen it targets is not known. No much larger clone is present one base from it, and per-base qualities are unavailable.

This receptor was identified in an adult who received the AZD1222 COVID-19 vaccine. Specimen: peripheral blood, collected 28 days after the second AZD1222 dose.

The CDR3 is CASSPWRGEQFF. The bases are TGTGCCAGTAGTCCCTGGCGTGGTGAGCAGTTCTTC. The sequence links TRBV19 to TRBJ2-1; too little of a D gene remains to name it. The CDR3 measures 12 amino acids from cysteine to phenylalanine. Only the CDR3 DNA is retained, 36 bases long and in frame from the first base. From the germline V gene (reference sequence), CDR1 is LNHDA and CDR2 is SQIVND. V is clipped by 5 bases and J by 9 bases, and the sequence between their germline boundaries is 11 bases long.